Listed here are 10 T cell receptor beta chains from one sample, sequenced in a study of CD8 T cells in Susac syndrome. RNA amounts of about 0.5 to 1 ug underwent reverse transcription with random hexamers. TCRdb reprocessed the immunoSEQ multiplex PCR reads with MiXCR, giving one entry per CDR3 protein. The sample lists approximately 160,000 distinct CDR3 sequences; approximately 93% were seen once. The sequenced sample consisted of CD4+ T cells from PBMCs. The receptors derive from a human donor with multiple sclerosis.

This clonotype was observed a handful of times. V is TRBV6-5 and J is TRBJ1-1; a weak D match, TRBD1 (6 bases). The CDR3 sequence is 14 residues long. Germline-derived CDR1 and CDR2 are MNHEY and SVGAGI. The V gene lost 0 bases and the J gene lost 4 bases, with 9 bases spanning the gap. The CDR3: CASSYSRGTTEAFF. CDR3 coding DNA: TGTGCCAGCAGTTACTCAAGGGGGACCACTGAAGCTTTCTTT.

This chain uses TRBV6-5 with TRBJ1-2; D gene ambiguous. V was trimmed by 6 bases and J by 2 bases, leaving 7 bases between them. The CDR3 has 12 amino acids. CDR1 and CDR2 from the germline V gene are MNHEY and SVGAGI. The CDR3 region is CASSNINYGYTF. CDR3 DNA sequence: TGTGCCAGCAGCAATATAAACTATGGCTACACCTTC.

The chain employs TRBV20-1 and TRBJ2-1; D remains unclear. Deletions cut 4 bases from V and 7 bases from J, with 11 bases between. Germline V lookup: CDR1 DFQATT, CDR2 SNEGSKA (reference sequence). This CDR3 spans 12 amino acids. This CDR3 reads CSAIASQNEQFF. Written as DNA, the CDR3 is TGCAGTGCTATCGCGTCGCAGAATGAGCAGTTCTTC.

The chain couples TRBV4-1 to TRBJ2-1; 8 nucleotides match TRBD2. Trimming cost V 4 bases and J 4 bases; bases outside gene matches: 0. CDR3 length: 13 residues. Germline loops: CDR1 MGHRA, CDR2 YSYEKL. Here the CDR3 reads CASSRLAYNEQFF. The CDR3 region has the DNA TGCGCCAGCAGCCGACTAGCGTACAATGAGCAGTTCTTC.

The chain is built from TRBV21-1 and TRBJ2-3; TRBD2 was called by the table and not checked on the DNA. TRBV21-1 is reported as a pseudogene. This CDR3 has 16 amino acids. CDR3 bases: TGTGCCAGCAGCAAAGGAGTCCGGCCAGGCACAGATACGCAGTATTTT. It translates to CASSKGVRPGTDTQYF.

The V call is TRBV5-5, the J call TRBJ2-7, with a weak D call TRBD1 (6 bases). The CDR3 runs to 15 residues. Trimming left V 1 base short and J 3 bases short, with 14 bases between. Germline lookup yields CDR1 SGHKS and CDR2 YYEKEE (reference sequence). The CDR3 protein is CASSLQVTGRYEQYF. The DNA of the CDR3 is TGTGCCAGCAGCTTGCAAGTGACAGGTCGCTACGAGCAGTACTTC. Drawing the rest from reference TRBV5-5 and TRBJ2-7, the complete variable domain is DAGVTQSPTHLIKTRGQQVTLRCSPISGHKSVSWYQQVLGQGPQFIFQYYEKEERGRGNFPDRFSARQFPNYSSELNVNALLLGDSALYLCASSLQVTGRYEQYFGPGTRLTVT.

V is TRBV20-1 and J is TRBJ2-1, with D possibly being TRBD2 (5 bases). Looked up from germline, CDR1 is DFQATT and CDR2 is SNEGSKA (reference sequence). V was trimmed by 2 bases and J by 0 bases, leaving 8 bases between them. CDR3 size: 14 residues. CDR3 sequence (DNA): TGCAGTGCTAGAAGCGGAAGCTCCTACAATGAGCAGTTCTTC. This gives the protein CSARSGSSYNEQFF.

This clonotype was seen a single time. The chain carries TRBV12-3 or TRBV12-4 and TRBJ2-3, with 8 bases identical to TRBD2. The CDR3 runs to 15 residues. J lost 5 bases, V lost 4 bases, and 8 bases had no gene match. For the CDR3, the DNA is TGTGCCAGCAGTTCCCCGGCGAGCGGGAGAGATACGCAGTATTTT. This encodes CASSSPASGRDTQYF.

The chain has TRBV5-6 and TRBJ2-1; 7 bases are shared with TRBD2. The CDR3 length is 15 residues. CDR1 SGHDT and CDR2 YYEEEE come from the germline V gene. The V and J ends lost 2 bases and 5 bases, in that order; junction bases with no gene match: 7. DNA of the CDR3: TGTGCCAGCAGCTTTAGCGGGTTCGTGAACAATGAGCAGTTCTTC. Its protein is CASSFSGFVNNEQFF. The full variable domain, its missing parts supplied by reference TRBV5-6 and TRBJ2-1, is DAGVTQSPTHLIKTRGQQVTLRCSPKSGHDTVSWYQQALGQGPQFIFQYYEEEERQRGNFPDRFSGHQFPNYSSELNVNALLLGDSALYLCASSFSGFVNNEQFFGPGTRLTVL.

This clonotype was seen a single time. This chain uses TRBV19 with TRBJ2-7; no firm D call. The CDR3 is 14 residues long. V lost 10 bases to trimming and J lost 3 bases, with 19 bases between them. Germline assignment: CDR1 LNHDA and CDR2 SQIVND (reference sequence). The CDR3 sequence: CAMILLDGYYEQYF. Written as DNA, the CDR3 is TGTGCCATGATCCTCCTGGATGGCTACTACGAGCAGTACTTC.